The next 11 T cell receptor beta chains were all read from a single sample in a study of T cell repertoires in cytomegalovirus infection. No antigen is known for these receptors. TCRdb ran MiXCR on the reads and lists one entry per CDR3 protein. The sample lists 7,700 or so distinct CDR3 sequences, approximately 49% seen once, with roughly 75% in the top ten. Sequenced: PBMCs, sequenced either directly or after in vitro stimulation (not recorded which). The receptors stem from a human donor in good health (CMV status not recorded). Some clones in this sample may be carry-over from other donors' samples.

This clonotype was recorded many times. A read error may account for a junction end that differs from germline. The rearrangement joins TRBV6-1 to TRBJ2-5; 8 nucleotides align to TRBD2. Germline V gene sequence: CDR1 MNHNS, CDR2 SASEGT. This CDR3 comprises 19 residues. This chain's CDR3 is CAISDPLVAGGSYQETQYF. The CDR3, as DNA: TGTGCCATCAGTGACCCCTTGGTGGCGGGGGGATCGTACCAAGAGACCCAGTACTTC.

This clonotype has ten or more counts. The chain has TRBV4-2 and TRBJ2-2, with 7 bases matching TRBD2. The V and J ends lost 0 bases and 7 bases, in that order; junction bases with no gene match: 11. The CDR3 spans 17 residues. Germline V gene lookup returns CDR1 LGHNA and CDR2 YNFKEQ. This chain's CDR3 is CASSQDWGGRGLGELFF. DNA for the CDR3: TGTGCCAGCAGCCAAGATTGGGGAGGGAGAGGTCTCGGGGAGCTGTTTTTT.

CDR3 sequence: CASSLQESSNQPQHF. For the CDR3, the DNA is TGTGCCAGCAGCCTACAGGAAAGTAGCAATCAGCCCCAGCATTTT. This rearrangement joins TRBV7-8 to TRBJ1-5, with D perhaps TRBD1 (5 bases). Trimming removed 5 bases at V and 0 bases at J, with 11 bases between. This CDR3 has 15 residues. CDR1 is SGHVS, CDR2 FQNEAQ, per germline.

CDR3 sequence: CASSLEWGPEQYF. For the CDR3, the DNA is TGTGCCAGCAGCTTAGAATGGGGGCCCGAGCAGTACTTC. The chain recombines TRBV7-4 with TRBJ2-7; D is possibly TRBD1 (6 bases). Between the trimmed V and J ends, which lost 1 base and 6 bases, there was a span of 10 bases. CDR1 SGHVT and CDR2 SQSDAQ come from the germline V gene. The CDR3 sequence is 13 residues long.

This clonotype was seen repeatedly, ten times or more. The junction differs from germline at one of its ends, possibly a read error. The rearrangement uses TRBV7-7 and TRBJ2-1; 7 bases agree with TRBD2. Germline V gives CDR1 SSHAT, CDR2 FNYEAQ (reference sequence). The CDR3 sequence is 16 residues long. CDR3 coding DNA: TGTGCTAGCAGCAAAGGGACTAAATCATTAGGTACTGAGCAGTTCTTC. It codes for CASSKGTKSLGTEQFF.

The CDR3 DNA is TGTGCCAGCAGCTTAACGGGACCTAGCTCTGGAAACACCATATATTTT. The encoded protein is CASSLTGPSSGNTIYF. This chain connects TRBV7-8 to TRBJ1-3; D might be TRBD1 (5 bases). The V end lost 2 bases, the J end lost 0 bases, and 11 bases lay between the germline ends. The CDR3 totals 16 residues. Germline V gives CDR1 SGHVS, CDR2 FQNEAQ. The full variable domain, with the rest looked up from reference TRBV7-8 and TRBJ1-3, is GAGVSQSPRYKVAKRGQDVALRCDPISGHVSLFWYQQALGQGPEFLTYFQNEAQLDKSGLPSDRFFAERPEGSVSTLKIQRTQQEDSAVYLCASSLTGPSSGNTIYFGEGSWLTVV.

In its sample, this clonotype was seen many times. Written as DNA, the CDR3 is TGTGCCAGCAGCTCCCACAGGGGCCCGAACACTGAAGCTTTCTTT. Translating gives CASSSHRGPNTEAFF. The rearrangement joins TRBV7-8 to TRBJ1-1; 7 bases align to TRBD1. Per the germline V gene, CDR1 is SGHVS and CDR2 is FQNEAQ. V lost 4 bases and J lost 1; bases outside the gene matches: 6. The CDR3 has 15 residues.

The rearrangement links TRBV10-3 to TRBJ1-3; no reliable D call. V dropped 3 bases and J dropped 0 bases, with 9 bases sitting between them. The CDR3 contains 15 residues. CDR1 ENHRY and CDR2 SYGVKD come from the germline V gene. The CDR3 coding sequence is TGTGCCATCAGTGAAACGGCGAGCTCTGGAAACACCATATATTTT. Translation gives CAISETASSGNTIYF.

The chain joins TRBV2 to TRBJ1-2, with D unclear. The CDR3 has 13 residues. The germline gives CDR1 SNHLY, CDR2 FYNNEI. V gave up 4 bases and J gave up 7 bases, with 13 bases separating them. The CDR3, as DNA: TGTGCCAGCAGTGTCCAGGACGCTGGTGGCTACACCTTC. Translated, it gives CASSVQDAGGYTF.

The chain is built from TRBV6-5 and TRBJ1-2; D might be TRBD1 (5 bases). Germline V CDR1 and CDR2: MNHEY, SVGAGI. V was trimmed by 5 bases and J by 8 bases, leaving 18 bases between them. This CDR3 comprises 14 residues. In nucleotides, the CDR3 is TGTGCCAGCAGTAACGTGGGCGCGGGGCGCGGCTACACCTTC. Translation: CASSNVGAGRGYTF.

This clonotype has just a few counts. The junction does not match germline at one end; this may be a read error. This chain links TRBV12-3 or TRBV12-4 with TRBJ1-1; the D gene is possibly TRBD1 (6 bases). The CDR3 is made up of 16 amino acids. For the CDR3, the DNA is TGTGCCATCAGCCTAAGGGTTTCCAAACAGGGCACTGAAGCTTTCTGG. This sequence encodes CAISLRVSKQGTEAFW.